This TCR beta chain is drawn from a study of CXCR4 blockade with PD-1 therapy in pancreatic cancer (dated by TCRdb to the late 2010s). Regarding the complete study: The study analyzed resected pancreatic ductal adenocarcinoma using both multiplex immunohistochemistry and TCRbeta immunosequencing, alongside ex vivo slice culture that tested PD-1 and CXCR4 blockade. To assess intratumoral heterogeneity, two geographically distinct regions from each of a handful of tumors were TCR-sequenced.

Here is what the overall study found, with its caveats: Tumors had clonal expansion, with a mean productive clonality of around 0.15 compared with under 0.055 in healthy blood, yet clonality showed no correlation with survival. Because only TCRbeta chains were sequenced, true antigen-specificity overlap among convergent dominant clones remained unconfirmed while awaiting paired alpha-beta single-cell sequencing. The frequency of each amino acid clone correlated strongly with the number of distinct nucleotide rearrangements encoding that clone, suggesting convergent selection driven by common tumor antigens.

To note about this clone: Its antigen has not been determined. Qualities for individual bases were not recorded, and no much larger clone is one base off.

Extracted DNA was used for immunosequencing of TCRbeta CDR3 regions with the immunoSEQ Assay at Adaptive Biotechnologies. The source study handled its data this way. To quantify the absolute abundance of each unique TCRbeta CDR3, sequences were collapsed and filtered. Clonality was defined as 1 minus Pielou's evenness, computed on productive in-frame rearrangements only. Regional overlap was evaluated by tracking the top 100 nucleotide rearrangements across paired samples, and paired versus unrelated samples were compared using the Morisita index. The immunoSEQ Rearrangement Details tool was used to assess whether nucleotide rearrangements converged onto identical amino acid sequences. TCRdb stores this immuneACCESS table with in-frame sequences only. Part of the clones is absent; in the studies checked, under half of the shortfall reflects unresolved V genes, and no reason is known for the rest. Clonal size and the V and J genes are those of that table, whereas D and trimming came from the DNA. A total of more than 15,000 clones appear in this sample, about 72% of them only once. The ten largest account for 5% to 7% of the sample.

The archived tumor blocks came from patients who had not received neoadjuvant therapy before resection. The preserved-tissue arm of the study used about 30 surgical resection samples from some 25 previously untreated pancreatic ductal adenocarcinoma patients. For the resection arm, DNA was extracted from ten 5-micron curls of FFPE tumor adjacent to the multiplex immunohistochemistry slide. The CDR3 numbers 14 residues from cysteine through phenylalanine. The entry retains the CDR3 DNA only, 42 bases that are in frame from base 1. V is shortened by 0 bases, J by 2 bases, and the region joining them spans 9 bases. Sequences SGHRS (CDR1) and YFSETQ (CDR2) are obtained from the germline V gene.

Sequencing was done on a sample of tumor tissue. The chain links TRBV5-1 with TRBJ2-7, and TRBD2 may be the D gene, going by 5 matching bases. The sequence was obtained from a human donor with pancreatic ductal adenocarcinoma. Here is the DNA: TGCGCCAGCAGCTTGGGGGAGAGAACCTACGAGCAGTACTTC. Its translation reads: CASSLGERTYEQYF.